These 5 T cell receptor beta chains were sequenced from one sample in a study of T cells in Graves' hyperthyroidism and ophthalmopathy (dated by TCRdb to between 2018 and 2020). The library was generated by multiplex PCR. The instrument was an Illumina HiSeq 2000. The TCR beta CDR3 regions were amplified from RNA transcripts. A first-round RT-PCR of the TCR CDR3 used the HTBI primer set with the Qiagen OneStep RT-PCR kit. TCRdb cleaned the public reads at Q25 with fastp, built clones with MiXCR and kept in-frame beta chains. Rows matching on CDR3 protein sequence are summarized as one entry with the most common DNA and genes. Within this sample are 300,000 to 450,000 distinct CDR3 sequences, with 14% of them counted one time only. The top ten constitute around 10% of the sample. Material: blood. Every receptor here comes from a woman aged 60-70 years with Graves' hyperthyroidism.

This clonotype was observed many times. This chain joins TRBV30 and TRBJ2-7; a possible D gene is TRBD2 (6 bases). V was pared by 8 bases and J by 3 bases, with 20 bases between. This CDR3 has 14 amino acids. The germline V gene encodes CDR1 GTSNPN and CDR2 SVGIG (reference sequence). CDR3 coding DNA: TGTGCCGGCCGGTCGGGAGTGGGACTCTACGAGCAGTACTTC. The encoded protein is CAGRSGVGLYEQYF.

There are many counts of this clonotype. V usage is TRBV11-2 and J usage is TRBJ2-1, with 9 bases matching TRBD2. The length of the CDR3 is 15 residues. Germline CDR1 and CDR2: SGHAT and FQNNGV. The V gene end was trimmed by 0 bases and the J gene end by 7 bases; junction bases not matched to a gene: 4. The DNA of the CDR3 is TGTGCCAGCAGCTTAGAGCTAGCGGGAAGGAATGAGCAGTTCTTC. This sequence encodes CASSLELAGRNEQFF.

As to this clonotype: A much larger clone is a single base away; this may be a read error. The rearrangement links TRBV20-1 to TRBJ2-3; a weak D match, TRBD2 (7 bases). The V gene lost 6 bases and the J gene lost 3 bases, with 16 bases spanning the gap. The CDR3 contains 14 residues. Germline-derived CDR1 and CDR2 are DFQATT and SNEGSKA (reference sequence). The CDR3 sequence is CSAPGGGKTDTQYF. The CDR3 DNA reads TGCAGTGCCCCGGGGGGCGGGAAAACAGATACGCAGTATTTT.

This clonotype was counted once. The CDR3: CASSYHGLAGGPSSYNEQFF. CDR3 in DNA: TGTGCCAGCAGTTACCATGGACTAGCGGGAGGCCCGAGCTCCTACAATGAGCAGTTCTTC. This rearrangement joins TRBV6-8 to TRBJ2-1, with TRBD2 matching 14 bases. The germline CDR1 and CDR2 sequences are MNHGY and SAAAGT. The CDR3 has 20 amino acids. V lost 2 bases to trimming and J lost 0 bases; unmatched junction nucleotides: 9.

This clonotype was counted at least ten times. The chain recombines TRBV12-3 or TRBV12-4 with TRBJ2-2, with TRBD2 matching 12 bases. This CDR3 has 17 residues. V dropped 4 bases and J dropped 2; count of bases not matched to a gene: 5. This CDR3 is CASSSRLAGVNTGELFF. The CDR3 coding sequence is TGTGCCAGCAGTTCTAGACTAGCGGGAGTTAACACCGGGGAGCTGTTTTTT.